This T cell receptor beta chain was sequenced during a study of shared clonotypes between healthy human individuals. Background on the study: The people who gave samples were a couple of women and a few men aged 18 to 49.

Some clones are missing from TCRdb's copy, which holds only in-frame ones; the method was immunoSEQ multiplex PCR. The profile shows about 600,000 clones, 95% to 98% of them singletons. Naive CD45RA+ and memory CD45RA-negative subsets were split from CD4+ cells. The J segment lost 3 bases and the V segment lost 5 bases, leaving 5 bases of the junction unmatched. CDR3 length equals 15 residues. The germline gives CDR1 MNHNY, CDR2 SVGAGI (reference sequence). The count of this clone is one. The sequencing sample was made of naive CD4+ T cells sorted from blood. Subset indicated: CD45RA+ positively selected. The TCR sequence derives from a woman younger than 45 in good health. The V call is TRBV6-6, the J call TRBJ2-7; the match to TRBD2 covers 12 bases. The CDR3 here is CASSPLAGGVYEQYF. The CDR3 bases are TGTGCCAGCAGTCCGCTAGCGGGAGGGGTCTACGAGCAGTACTTC.